Presented here are 15 T cell receptor beta chains from one specimen sequenced in a study of OX40 agonist ivuxolimab in advanced cancers. Sequenced by immunoSEQ multiplex PCR; TCRdb stores in-frame clones only, minus some. The data contain 25,000 to 40,000 clones, approximately 84% of them singletons. Specimen: CD4+ or CD8+ T cells sorted from blood, collected in a trial of the OX40 agonist ivuxolimab. The origin of the receptors is an adult with an advanced solid tumor such as melanoma, head and neck, liver or kidney cancer.

To note about this clone: A much larger clone lies a single base off, so this may be a read error. The chain employs TRBV6-5 and TRBJ1-5, with 11 bases lining up with TRBD1. J gave up 6 bases and V 6 bases, and 4 bases lay outside the gene matches. CDR3 length equals 14 residues. The V gene's germline CDR1 is MNHEY and CDR2 SVGAGI. The DNA of the CDR3 is TGTGCCAGCAGCCCGGACAGGGGGCCTCAGCCCCAGCATTTT. The encoded protein is CASSPDRGPQPQHF.

The CDR3 spells CASSEDTGYEQYF. CDR3 in DNA: TGTGCCAGCAGCGAAGATACGGGCTACGAGCAGTACTTC. J is TRBJ2-7 and V is TRBV9; D unclear. Germline V gene sequence: CDR1 SGDLS, CDR2 YYNGEE. V dropped 3 bases and J dropped 3 bases, with 10 bases sitting between them. The CDR3 has 13 residues.

The gene calls are TRBV20-1 and TRBJ1-1; no reliable D call. CDR3 size: 11 residues. The germline V and J ends were trimmed by 8 bases and 10 bases, with 17 bases remaining between them. Germline V gene sequence: CDR1 DFQATT, CDR2 SNEGSKA (reference sequence). CDR3 region: CSLGITPRAFF. CDR3 sequence (DNA): TGCAGTTTGGGGATCACTCCTCGAGCTTTCTTT.

The chain has TRBV5-1 and TRBJ2-7; 12 nucleotides agree with TRBD1. Germline values: CDR1 SGHRS, CDR2 YFSETQ. This CDR3 is built from 18 residues. J gave up 5 bases and V 4 bases, and 16 bases lay outside the gene matches. The CDR3 coding sequence is TGCGCCAGCAGCCCCTTACATACCGGGACAGGGGGCCGAGACGAGCAGTACTTC. Residues: CASSPLHTGTGGRDEQYF.

The J gene is TRBJ2-1, the V gene TRBV4-2, with no clear D. V dropped 7 bases and J dropped 1 base, with 2 bases sitting between them. In germline, CDR1 is LGHNA, CDR2 YNFKEQ. The CDR3 is 11 residues long. The CDR3 nucleotides read TGTGCCAGCACTTCCTACAATGAGCAGTTCTTC. This codes for CASTSYNEQFF.

This chain links TRBV6-6 with TRBJ2-1; D possibly corresponds to TRBD1 (7 bases). Germline values: CDR1 MNHNY, CDR2 SVGAGI (reference sequence). The CDR3 has 16 amino acids. Trimming took off 7 bases at V and 3 bases at J, with 19 bases between the two ends. The CDR3: CASTLGTAGGYNEQFF. CDR3 DNA sequence: TGTGCCAGCACCCTAGGGACAGCCGGGGGCTACAATGAGCAGTTCTTC.

The genes are TRBV6-6 and TRBJ1-2, with TRBD1 matching over 7 bases. Germline CDR1 MNHNY, CDR2 SVGAGI (reference sequence). The junction had 3 bases not matched to a gene; V was cut back by 4 bases and J by 4 bases. The CDR3 contains 13 residues. The CDR3 bases are TGTGCCAGCAGTTGGGACAGATTCTATGGCTACACCTTC. It encodes CASSWDRFYGYTF.

This clone was seen a few times. The chain uses TRBV4-3 and TRBJ1-4, with D possibly TRBD1 on 5 matching bases. The V and J ends lost 1 base and 6 bases respectively, with 12 bases between them. The CDR3 extends over 15 amino acids. Germline V gene sequence: CDR1 LGHNA, CDR2 YSLEER. CDR3 DNA sequence: TGCGCCAGCAGCCAAGTAGGGGAATCCGATGAAAAACTGTTTTTT. Its protein product is CASSQVGESDEKLFF.

This clone is termed medium-sized. This chain uses TRBV7-8 with TRBJ2-4; TRBD2 is a possible D gene (6 bases). Trimming removed 5 bases from V and 1 base from J, with 12 bases in between. The CDR3 is 15 amino acids. Germline V gene data show CDR1 as SGHVS and CDR2 as FQNEAQ. The CDR3 here is CASSLLGGAKNIQYF. The CDR3 nucleotides are TGTGCCAGCAGCCTCCTGGGAGGCGCCAAAAACATTCAGTACTTC.

The chain has TRBV6-5 and TRBJ2-3; 7 nucleotides line up with TRBD2. The CDR3 sequence is 15 residues long. The V segment lost 2 bases and the J segment 0 bases; nucleotides outside the gene matches: 2. Germline CDR1 MNHEY, CDR2 SVGAGI. The CDR3 here is CASSYGRASTDTQYF. DNA for the CDR3: TGTGCCAGCAGTTACGGGAGGGCCAGCACAGATACGCAGTATTTT.

J is TRBJ1-1 and V is TRBV18, with D hard to call. Trimming cost V 5 bases and J 0 bases, with 10 bases left between them. The CDR3 sequence is 14 residues long. Germline-derived CDR1 and CDR2 are KGHSH and LQKENI. The CDR3, as DNA: TGTGCCAGCTCATTGGAGGTCATGAACACTGAAGCTTTCTTT. Its translation is CASSLEVMNTEAFF.

The chain carries TRBV5-4 and TRBJ1-2, with D perhaps matching TRBD1 (5 bases). Trimming took 0 bases from V and 4 from J, leaving 19 bases between them. This CDR3 region has 17 residues. CDR1 SGHNT and CDR2 YYREEE come from the germline V gene (reference sequence). The CDR3 nucleotides are TGTGCCAGCAGCTTGGGCCAGGGTAGCCCCGGGGTCTATGGCTACACCTTC. It encodes CASSLGQGSPGVYGYTF. Based on the CDR3 plus reference TRBV5-4 and TRBJ1-2, the full variable domain is ETGVTQSPTHLIKTRGQQVTLRCSSQSGHNTVSWYQQALGQGPQFIFQYYREEENGRGNFPPRFSGLQFPNYSSELNVNALELDDSALYLCASSLGQGSPGVYGYTFGSGTRLTVV.

The chain has TRBV27 and TRBJ2-7, with a possible D match to TRBD2 (6 bases). The germline V and J ends were trimmed by 5 bases and 11 bases, with 16 bases remaining between them. From germline, CDR1 is MNHEY and CDR2 SMNVEV (reference sequence). The CDR3 runs 12 residues. Here the CDR3 DNA reads TGTGCCAGCAGTCCGGGACTCTTTGAGGAGTACTTC. Translated, it gives CASSPGLFEEYF.

Only one count was recorded for this clone. The V call is TRBV27, the J call TRBJ2-5; 7 nucleotides line up with TRBD1. The closer fit of TRBJ2-7 to the DNA end suggests the J call may be wrong. The CDR3 length is 14 residues. Germline V lookup: CDR1 MNHEY, CDR2 SMNVEV (reference sequence). CDR3 DNA sequence: TGTGCCAGCAGTTCCCGGGACAGCTCCTACGAGCAGTACTTC. Translated, it gives CASSSRDSSYEQYF.

This clone was picked up one time. This chain links TRBV29-1 with TRBJ2-7; the match to TRBD2 covers 10 bases. This CDR3 is 13 amino acids long. Germline values: CDR1 SQVTM, CDR2 ANQGSEA. The trim removed 6 bases at V and 7 bases at J, leaving 9 bases unmatched. The CDR3: CSVVLAGDGEQYF. Here the CDR3 DNA reads TGCAGCGTCGTTCTAGCGGGAGATGGGGAGCAGTACTTC.